This T cell receptor (beta chain) was sequenced in a study of T cell changes during pregnancy in multiple sclerosis. The germline CDR1 and CDR2 sequences are MDHEN and SYDVKM. The V gene end was trimmed by 6 bases and the J gene end by 5 bases; junction bases not matched to a gene: 4. This CDR3 is built from 13 residues. TCRdb's table, derived via immunoSEQ multiplex PCR, lists solely in-frame clones and lacks some. The table lists under 80,000 clones, over 75% of them singletons. The input for sequencing was peripheral blood, taken in the first trimester of pregnancy. The chain combines TRBV28 with TRBJ1-5; 7 bases match TRBD1. The sequence was obtained from a female donor with multiple sclerosis, enrolled in a pregnancy study. CDR3: CASRIDRDQPQHF. CDR3 DNA: TGTGCCAGCAGAATTGACAGGGATCAGCCCCAGCATTTT. The full variable domain, with the rest looked up from reference TRBV28 and TRBJ1-5, is DVKVTQSSRYLVKRTGEKVFLECVQDMDHENMFWYRQDPGLGLRLIYFSYDVKMKEKGDIPEGYSVSREKKERFSLILESASTNQTSMYLCASRIDRDQPQHFGDGTRLSIL.